One TCR beta chain is described in this entry. What it binds is unknown. The sample is drawn from a study of T cells in localized non-small cell lung cancer. Measured with immunoSEQ multiplex PCR; TCRdb has only the in-frame clones, and not every one. The table shows over 45,000 clones, with around 87% occurring only once. Whole-study findings and limits: Longer overall survival associated with higher blood T cell density; shorter survival with higher adjacent-lung clonality. Adjacent lung was found to contain a median approximately 52 of the top 100 tumor clones.

The material was PBMCs, obtained before any cancer treatment. The receptor was isolated from a female donor with stage II lung adenocarcinoma.

As DNA, the CDR3 is TGTGCCAGCAGCTTGCGACTAGCGGGGAGATACGAGCAGTACTTC. It encodes CASSLRLAGRYEQYF. This chain joins TRBV5-6 and TRBJ2-7; 11 positions match TRBD2. This CDR3 comprises 15 residues. V trimming: 1 base; J trimming: 4 bases; junction bases outside the gene matches: 4. Germline V lookup: CDR1 SGHDT, CDR2 YYEEEE.